The rows below give T cell receptor beta chains drawn from one sample of a study of human T cells and chemical hapten exposure. TCRdb reprocessed the RACE reads with MiXCR, giving one entry per CDR3 protein. The profile covers roughly 130,000 distinct CDR3 sequences, with approximately 9% appearing a single time and 1.5% to 2% taken by the ten largest. Sequenced material: whole blood. These receptors all come from a male donor in good health. Some clones in this sample may be carry-over from other donors' samples. The CDR3 runs from the conserved cysteine through the conserved F or W.

cdr3_aa v_call
CASSITGDGYTF TRBV7-6
CASSLSGDRGRETQYF TRBV28
CASSPPNTDTQYF TRBV18
CATSREGTAALGNTIYF TRBV15
CSARMLTDTQYF TRBV20-1
CASSSGQGYANTEAFF TRBV6-2/TRBV6-3
CASSDGVAGDYSEQFF TRBV6-4
CSAQTGLSYNEQFF TRBV20-1
CASGPDGNQPQHF TRBV12-5
CASSLRGPLEQYF TRBV12-3/TRBV12-4
CASSVGDTYGYTF TRBV9
CASSEGPLASTQYF TRBV2
CSVTGGPTGYNEQFF TRBV29-1
CASGPLGLANTDTQYF TRBV12-5
CASKQQGVGYNSPLHF TRBV27
CASSLEVHRESPLHF TRBV11-2
CASSPENLSGANVLTF TRBV18
CASSQSGVEQYF TRBV3-1
CAGGEGANTEAFF TRBV7-2
CASMRLEQFF TRBV6-1
CASSQDRGDTQYF TRBV14
CASRPGQGDWAKNIQYF TRBV6-6
CASSNWTGGSPLHF TRBV14
CAISTVFRDTIGYEQYF TRBV10-3
CASSFEKQETQYF TRBV5-6
CASSVPGTPSGNTIYF TRBV28
CASSLGQVGYIQYF TRBV7-9
CASSLGPPYEQYF TRBV5-1
CASSQDWGDRVHEQFF TRBV4-3
CASSSSSGGPAGEQYF TRBV7-9
CASSIVGQGGAGELFF TRBV19
CASSRMEDRGLYTEAFF TRBV5-1
CASSSIGTASSLHF TRBV5-5
CASSTLDATNEKLFF TRBV11-2
CASSLGPMGEGTYEQYF TRBV7-2
CASSMGGNEKLFF TRBV5-1